These T cell receptor beta chains were read from a single sample in a study of vaccination and CD4 T cells after COVID-19. Each CDR3 protein is one row after TCRdb ran MiXCR on the PCR reads. The sample comprises about 21,000 distinct CDR3 sequences, over 45% of which are singletons, and 9% rests with the top ten. Their antigens are not known. The sample consisted of CD4+ T cells from blood, cultured in vitro. Receptors were obtained from a human donor who had recovered from COVID-19. The CDR3 runs from the conserved cysteine through the conserved F or W. The D gene is left open where the match is weak. Clone size is shown for a subset of rows, as once, few, many or a class of expanded clone.

clone_size j_call d_call v_call cdr3_nt cdr3_aa
- TRBJ1-2 - TRBV6-2/TRBV6-3 TGTGCCAGCAGACATGGACGGGGCCCTCTGGGTGATGGCTACACCTTC CASRHGRGPLGDGYTF
few TRBJ2-3 TRBD1 TRBV7-2 TGTGCCAGCAGCCGGGACAGGCCTTCTAGCACAGATACGCAGTATTTT CASSRDRPSSTDTQYF
- TRBJ2-5 - TRBV29-1 TGCAGCGTTGTCGTAGGCGGGAAAGAGACCCAGTACTTC CSVVVGGKETQYF
- TRBJ2-7 TRBD2 TRBV2 TGTGCCAGCAGTGGGACTAGGGGCGAGCAGTACTTC CASSGTRGEQYF
- TRBJ1-6 - TRBV19 TGTGCCAGTAGTCCCCATCCCCCGGGGGCTTTAGATTCACCCCTCCACTTT CASSPHPPGALDSPLHF
few TRBJ2-3 - TRBV7-3 TGTGCCAGCAGCCCCCCTGCCGGGGACACGCAGTATTTT CASSPPAGDTQYF
- TRBJ2-4 - TRBV5-4 TGTGCCAGCAGCTTCGGGGGGCTGGCCAAAAACATTCAGTACTTC CASSFGGLAKNIQYF
- TRBJ1-2 - TRBV28 TGTGCCAGCAGTGAGGGGACCTATGGCTACACCTTC CASSEGTYGYTF
few TRBJ1-5 - TRBV6-4 TGTGCCAGCAGTGCGGAAGTTAATCAGCCCCAGCATTTT CASSAEVNQPQHF
few TRBJ1-1 - TRBV6-2/TRBV6-3 TGTGCCAGCAGCCCGTGGATGAACACTGAAGCTTTCTTT CASSPWMNTEAFF
- TRBJ2-2 - TRBV6-1 TGTGCCAGCAGTGTAGACAGAACGAACACCGGGGAGCTGTTTTTT CASSVDRTNTGELFF
- TRBJ1-1 - TRBV29-1 TGCAGCGTTGCCAGGAACACTGAAGCTTTCTTT CSVARNTEAFF
- TRBJ1-4 - TRBV6-1 TGTGCCAGCAAGAATGAAAAACTGTTTTTT CASKNEKLFF
few TRBJ2-3 - TRBV6-2/TRBV6-3 TGTGCCAGCAGGCACGGGGCTTGGGAAGATACGCAGTATTTT CASRHGAWEDTQYF
- TRBJ2-5 TRBD2 TRBV9 TGTGCCAGCAGCGTAGGTTCTAGCGGGATAGAGACCCAGTACTTC CASSVGSSGIETQYF
few TRBJ1-1 TRBD1 TRBV27 TGTGCCAGCAGTTTCATGGGCGGGACAGGGTACGTAGAAGCTTTCTTT CASSFMGGTGYVEAFF
- TRBJ2-7 TRBD2 TRBV25-1 TGTGCCAGCAGGCCTGACCCGGGGACTAGCGTCTACGAGCAGTACTTC CASRPDPGTSVYEQYF
few TRBJ2-4 TRBD1 TRBV5-1 TGCGCCAGCAGCCCGACAGGGTATCAAAACATTCAGTACTTC CASSPTGYQNIQYF
few TRBJ2-5 TRBD2 TRBV15 TGTGCCACCAGCCCGGTAGCGGGAGGGTTGCGAGAGACCCAGTACTTC CATSPVAGGLRETQYF
- TRBJ2-2 TRBD2 TRBV5-1 TGCGCCACTCAAGCGGGGGGGAACACCGGGGAGCTGTTTTTT CATQAGGNTGELFF
few TRBJ1-2 TRBD1 TRBV24-1 TGTGCCACCAGTACTACAGGGGGGTCCTATGGCTACACCTTC CATSTTGGSYGYTF
- TRBJ2-6 TRBD1 TRBV7-3 TGTGCCAGCAGCCCAAAGGGGCAGGGGGCAACTGGGGCCAACGTCCTGACTTTC CASSPKGQGATGANVLTF
few TRBJ2-5 - TRBV7-9 TGTGCCAGCAGCTTAGACGTTCAAGAGACCCAGTACTTC CASSLDVQETQYF
few TRBJ1-1 - TRBV10-3 TGTGCCATCAGTTCGGTGGGTGGGGGTATTGCTGAAGCTTTCTTT CAISSVGGGIAEAFF
- TRBJ2-3 - TRBV7-2 TGTGCCAGCAGTTTAGGTACAGATACGCAGTATTTT CASSLGTDTQYF
- TRBJ2-1 TRBD2 TRBV5-1 TGCGCCAGCAGCCGGACTAGCGGGACCTACAATGAGCAGTTCTTC CASSRTSGTYNEQFF
- TRBJ2-1 - TRBV20-1 TGCAGTGCTTCACTGGAGGGCCCGGGGAATGAGCAGTTCTTC CSASLEGPGNEQFF
- TRBJ1-2 - TRBV20-1 TGCAGTGCTAGAGATCAAAGGTGGACCCCTGGGTATGGCTACACCTTC CSARDQRWTPGYGYTF
- TRBJ1-2 TRBD1 TRBV19 TGTGCCAGTACTGAGCAGGGGGCGGCTGGCTACACCTTC CASTEQGAAGYTF
few TRBJ1-4 TRBD1 TRBV6-1 TGTGCCAGCAGGAGCTCGGGACAGCCGAAAGTTTTT CASRSSGQPKVF
- TRBJ2-3 TRBD1 TRBV29-1 TGCAGCCCAGGGGGCCTGACAGATACGCAGTATTTT CSPGGLTDTQYF
- TRBJ2-7 - TRBV5-1 TGCGCCAGCAGCTCGAATAGCGGAGGCGGGTACGAGCAGTACTTC CASSSNSGGGYEQYF
- TRBJ1-2 - TRBV6-5 TGTGCCAGCAGTTACTCGAGGGGTGGCTACACCTTC CASSYSRGGYTF
- TRBJ2-1 TRBD2 TRBV10-3 TGTGCCATCAGTGGGACTAGCGGACGCTCCTACAATGAGCAGTTCTTC CAISGTSGRSYNEQFF
- TRBJ2-5 TRBD2 TRBV5-4 TGTGCCAGCAGAAAATGGGGAGGGCGAAAAGAGACCCAGTACTTC CASRKWGGRKETQYF
few TRBJ1-5 - TRBV4-3 TGCGCCAGCAGCCAAGACAGGGGAGGTCAGCCCCAGCATTTT CASSQDRGGQPQHF
- TRBJ2-1 - TRBV7-3 TGTGCCAGCAGCCCGGGCCCCTATGAGCAGTTCTTC CASSPGPYEQFF
few TRBJ1-5 - TRBV19 TGTGCCAGTAGCTCCGGGTATCCCAATCAGCCCCAGCATTTT CASSSGYPNQPQHF
few TRBJ2-4 TRBD1 TRBV20-1 TGCAGTGCTAGGGGGGACAGGGGGTCGGGCAAAAACATTCAGTACTTC CSARGDRGSGKNIQYF
few TRBJ1-6 - TRBV7-9 TGTGCCAGCAGCTTAGACGGCAGGGCCGGGGCCCTCCACTTT CASSLDGRAGALHF